The 3 T cell receptor beta chains reported below all come from one sample, sequenced in a study of blood T cell repertoires in COVID-19. Only in-frame clones appear in the TCRdb table, and some are missing; sequencing was by immunoSEQ multiplex PCR. The table records under 300,000 clones, about 90% of them present only once. Sequenced sample: PBMCs or T cells enriched from blood (not recorded which). The receptors come from a middle-aged woman who had been exposed to COVID-19.

This clone was seen more than once but under ten times. The chain combines TRBV10-3 with TRBJ1-6, with D perhaps matching TRBD1 (6 bases). V lost 5 bases and J lost 9, with 14 bases in between. The CDR3 has 14 residues. Looked up from germline, CDR1 is ENHRY and CDR2 is SYGVKD. CDR3 bases: TGTGCCATCAGTACAGGGAGTGCAGGTTCACCCCTCCACTTT. As protein: CAISTGSAGSPLHF.

This clone is a singleton in its sample. The junction departs from the called germline gene at one end, perhaps through a read error. The gene calls are TRBV5-1 and TRBJ2-1; D remains ambiguous. The CDR3 covers 16 residues. The V gene's germline CDR1 is SGHRS and CDR2 YFSETQ. In nucleotides, the CDR3 is TGTGCCAGCAGCTTGTATGATAGGAGCTCCTACAATGAGCAGTTCTTC. It encodes CASSLYDRSSYNEQFF.

V and J are TRBV19 and TRBJ2-7; 10 nucleotides align to TRBD2. This CDR3 region has 14 residues. Germline CDR1 reads LNHDA; CDR2 reads SQIVND (reference sequence). The junction had 3 bases not matched to a gene; V was cut back by 5 bases and J by 2 bases. CDR3 amino acids: CASSQTSGAYEQYF. DNA of the CDR3: TGTGCCAGTAGTCAAACTAGCGGGGCCTACGAGCAGTACTTC.